This T cell receptor beta chain was obtained from a study of T cell repertoires in cytomegalovirus infection. Overall study context: Researchers turned to recently identified HLA-C-restricted CMV epitopes as well as well-studied HLA-B-restricted ones. Through public TCR beta signatures, both CMV infection and matching HLA type were indicated.

The CDR3 contains 14 residues. The ends lost 3 bases at V and 6 bases at J; junction bases unmatched: 3. MiXCR, run by TCRdb on the reads, gives a single entry per CDR3 protein. Altogether roughly 170,000 distinct CDR3 sequences are present, roughly 20% being singletons, with the ten largest covering 20% to 30%. This clonotype was seen a few times. Its antigen is currently unknown. General study points: The ex vivo response was dominated by HLA-C-restricted CMV-specific TCR beta clonotypes. Cumulative frequency (of public TCR beta family members) identified carriers of CMV plus the relevant HLA.

The chain joins TRBV12-3 or TRBV12-4 to TRBJ1-5; 9 bases are shared with TRBD1. The source is a human donor in good health (CMV status not recorded). Some clones in this sample may be carry-over from other donors' samples. Sample: CD8+ T cells from cultured PBMCs, taken from culture after CMV antigen stimulation. The CDR3 protein is CASSLGQGAQPQHF. CDR3 bases: TGTGCCAGCAGTTTGGGACAGGGTGCTCAGCCCCAGCATTTT.